This T cell receptor beta chain was sequenced during a study of T cells after yellow fever vaccination. General study results and limits: One caveat is that FACS-sorted repertoires could contain abundant clonotypes contaminating from the bulk population. Though it reached lower strength, the secondary response hit its peak faster, day 5 versus 15. Most primary-vaccination clones reappeared after the booster (about 97% CD4, 75% to 90% CD8).

The study made its TCR cDNA through 5'RACE template switching. That step introduced a universal primer site along with UMIs. MiXCR, applied by TCRdb to the 5' RACE reads, yields one record per CDR3 protein. The table has under 55,000 distinct CDR3 sequences, approximately 7% seen once. In this sample, this clonotype turned up once. The junction and the germline gene differ at one end; a read error may be behind it. The germline gives CDR1 MNHEY, CDR2 SMNVEV (reference sequence). The CDR3 sequence is 13 residues long. Sample: CD8+ T cells not binding an NS4B(214-222) dextramer, sorted from PBMCs, taken roughly 46 days after the first yellow fever vaccination. This clonotype originated in a man aged 18-30 years who received the YFV17D yellow fever vaccine. The V gene is TRBV27, the J gene TRBJ1-4; TRBD1 is a possible D gene (6 bases). CDR3 DNA sequence: TGTGCCAGCAGAATACAGGGTAATGAAAAACTGTCTTTT. It yields the protein CASRIQGNEKLSF.